The T cell receptor beta chain described here comes from a study of blood T cell repertoires in COVID-19. Study context: The United States, Italy and Spain were the sources of the acute and convalescent COVID-19 samples. The analysed material was cDNA or gDNA that came from T cells, B-cell-depleted T cells, or PBMCs.

In the original analysis: Reference gene primer amplification gave nucleated cell count estimates. Measured with immunoSEQ multiplex PCR; TCRdb has only the in-frame clones, and not every one. V, J and clone size derive from that table, while D and trimming were established from the DNA sequence. The sample has about 95,000 clones; over 75% are singletons. V was trimmed by 5 bases and J by 3 bases, leaving 14 bases between them. Germline assignment: CDR1 LGHDT and CDR2 YNNKEL (reference sequence). The CDR3 extends over 15 amino acids. This chain links TRBV3-1 (or the pseudogene TRBV3-2) with TRBJ1-3, with D possibly TRBD1 on 6 matching bases. The source of this sequence is a human donor in a cohort sampled during active COVID-19. Sequenced material: peripheral blood. The CDR3 spells CASSARDKFGNTIYF. In DNA, the CDR3 is TGTGCCAGCAGCGCTCGGGACAAATTTGGAAACACCATATATTTT.